Listed below are T cell receptor beta chains from one sample, sequenced in a study of shared clonotypes between healthy human individuals. Sequencing used immunoSEQ multiplex PCR; TCRdb keeps in-frame clones, though not all of them. The top ten clones hold about 11% of a sample with about half a million clones, 70% to 80% of them seen once. Sequenced: PBMCs. These receptor sequences come from a woman in her forties in good health. Some clones in this sample may be carry-over from other donors' samples. CDR3s include the opening cysteine and the closing phenylalanine or tryptophan. D genes are given only for firm matches. Rows give clone size only sometimes, using once, few, many, or a class for an expanded clone.

d_call,j_call,clone_size,v_call,cdr3_nt,cdr3_aa
NA,TRBJ2-7,NA,TRBV5-1,TGCGCCAGCAGCTTGCAACCTGCGGGGTACGAGCAGTACTTC,CASSLQPAGYEQYF
TRBD2,TRBJ2-2,NA,TRBV7-6,TGTGCCAGCAGCGCACTAGCGTTCGGGACCGGGGAGCTGTTTTTT,CASSALAFGTGELFF
NA,TRBJ2-3,once,TRBV6-5,TGTGCCAGCAAGAGGGCAGAGGTACCCACAGATACGCAGTATTTT,CASKRAEVPTDTQYF
NA,TRBJ1-1,few,TRBV30,TGTGCCTGGAGTGCGGGGCTGAGAGCCGGGAACACTGAAGCTTTCTTT,CAWSAGLRAGNTEAFF
TRBD1,TRBJ2-7,NA,TRBV5-1,TGCGCCAGCAGCCCGGATCCGGGACAGGGATACGAGCAGTACTTC,CASSPDPGQGYEQYF
NA,TRBJ1-1,NA,TRBV13,TGTGCCAGCAGCTCCCTGTGGGGGAACACTGAAGCTTTCTTT,CASSSLWGNTEAFF
TRBD1,TRBJ1-4,NA,TRBV30,TGTGCCTGGAGTCCTGGGGGGACAGGGCTGGAAAAACTGTTTTTT,CAWSPGGTGLEKLFF
TRBD2,TRBJ2-7,NA,TRBV27,TGTGCCAGCAGACCCCGGACTAGCGGCGAGCAGTACTTC,CASRPRTSGEQYF
TRBD1,TRBJ1-5,many,TRBV4-1,TGCGCCAGCAGCCGACTTGCGGACAGGGTCAGTCAGCCCCAGCATTTT,CASSRLADRVSQPQHF
NA,TRBJ2-7,NA,TRBV7-9,TGTGCCAGCAGCTTAGTCGGCTACGAGCAGTACTTC,CASSLVGYEQYF
NA,TRBJ2-7,NA,TRBV5-1,TGCGCCAGCAGCAGGGGGGAGCACCCATACGAGCAGTACTTC,CASSRGEHPYEQYF
TRBD2,TRBJ2-2,NA,TRBV7-9,TGTGCCAGCAGCCCATTGTGGCGGGGGGACACCGGGGAGCTGTTTTTT,CASSPLWRGDTGELFF
NA,TRBJ1-6,NA,TRBV5-1,TGCGCCAGCAGCTTGGCCTGGGACGCCGATTCACCCCTCCACTTT,CASSLAWDADSPLHF
NA,TRBJ2-1,NA,TRBV11-2,TGTGCCAGCAGCCCCCAAGGGAATGAGCAGTTCTTC,CASSPQGNEQFF
NA,TRBJ1-5,NA,TRBV14,TGTGCCAGCAGCCGCAGGGGAGGGCAGCCCCAGCATTTT,CASSRRGGQPQHF
TRBD2,TRBJ2-7,NA,TRBV27,TGTGCCAGCAGTTTCGGGAGGACATACGAGCAGTACTTC,CASSFGRTYEQYF
TRBD1,TRBJ2-1,NA,TRBV5-4,TGTGCCAGCAGCTTCGGACAGGGGGATGCCAATGAGCAGTTCTTC,CASSFGQGDANEQFF
NA,TRBJ1-1,NA,TRBV5-1,TGCGCCAGCAGCTTGGCGGCGGGGAACACTGAAGCTTTCTTT,CASSLAAGNTEAFF
TRBD2,TRBJ2-1,NA,TRBV5-1,TGCGCCAGCAGCTTGGGGACTAGCGGGGATGGTACAGATGAGCAGTTCTTC,CASSLGTSGDGTDEQFF
TRBD2,TRBJ2-1,NA,TRBV7-8,TGTGCCAGCAGCTTAGCGGGCGGGAGGGTTAACAATGAGCAGTTCTTC,CASSLAGGRVNNEQFF
NA,TRBJ1-5,NA,TRBV6-4,TGTGCTCAGCTTGCGGACGGCAATCAGCCCCAGCATTTT,CAQLADGNQPQHF
NA,TRBJ2-3,NA,TRBV5-6,TGTGCCAGCACCCTGATGAGGTCAGATACGCAGTATTTT,CASTLMRSDTQYF
TRBD2,TRBJ2-5,NA,TRBV19,TGTGCCAGTAGTATGGCGGGAGGACCGCAAGAGACCCAGTACTTC,CASSMAGGPQETQYF
NA,TRBJ2-7,NA,TRBV4-2,TGTGCCAGCAGTTTCCTCCGCTACTCACCCTACGAGCAGTACTTC,CASSFLRYSPYEQYF
NA,TRBJ2-5,NA,TRBV5-4,TGTGCCAGCAGCTCGCCGGGACCGATCCAAGAGACCCAGTACTTC,CASSSPGPIQETQYF
NA,TRBJ1-1,once,TRBV7-9,TGTGCCAGCAGCTTATCCACAGGGTACACTGAAGCTTTCTTT,CASSLSTGYTEAFF
TRBD1,TRBJ2-7,NA,TRBV6-5,TGTGCCAGCAGTATGGGACAGGAGTACGAGCAGTACTTC,CASSMGQEYEQYF
NA,TRBJ1-3,NA,TRBV13,TGTGCCAGCAGGGTGGGGACACCCCGCTCTGGAAACACCATATATTTT,CASRVGTPRSGNTIYF
NA,TRBJ2-3,NA,TRBV7-6,TGTGCCAGCAGCTTAGGGACTGCCTCAGGTACGCAGTATTTT,CASSLGTASGTQYF
NA,TRBJ2-7,NA,TRBV5-6,TGTGCCAGCAGCCCGGACATAGAGTCTTCCGAGCAGTACTTC,CASSPDIESSEQYF
TRBD1,TRBJ1-5,once,TRBV19,TGTGCCAGTCAGGACAGGGGGTTGCCTCAGCCCCAGCATTTT,CASQDRGLPQPQHF